This T cell receptor beta chain was captured by sequencing in a study of shared clonotypes between healthy human individuals. The CDR3 loop spans 14 amino acids. The germline V and J ends were trimmed by 3 bases and 5 bases, with 14 bases remaining between them. Germline values: CDR1 MDHEN, CDR2 SYDVKM. In the original analysis: Filtering of immunoSEQ junctional sequences could not match full-length read filtering. Repertoires were generated with immunoSEQ multiplex PCR, while TCRdb's copy carries only in-frame clones and drops some. Clone size and V and J calls were adopted from that table, with D and trimming inferred from the DNA. The sample holds more than 550,000 clones, roughly 72% seen once.

The clonotype originates from a woman aged 25 to 39 in good health. Sequenced sample: memory CD4+ T cells sorted from blood. Subset described: CD45RA-negative fraction. The chain recombines TRBV28 with TRBJ2-7, with a possible D match to TRBD2 (6 bases). The CDR3 DNA sequence: TGTGCCAGCAGTTTCTTGGAGGGGTCTGACGAGCAGTACTTC. Its protein is CASSFLEGSDEQYF.